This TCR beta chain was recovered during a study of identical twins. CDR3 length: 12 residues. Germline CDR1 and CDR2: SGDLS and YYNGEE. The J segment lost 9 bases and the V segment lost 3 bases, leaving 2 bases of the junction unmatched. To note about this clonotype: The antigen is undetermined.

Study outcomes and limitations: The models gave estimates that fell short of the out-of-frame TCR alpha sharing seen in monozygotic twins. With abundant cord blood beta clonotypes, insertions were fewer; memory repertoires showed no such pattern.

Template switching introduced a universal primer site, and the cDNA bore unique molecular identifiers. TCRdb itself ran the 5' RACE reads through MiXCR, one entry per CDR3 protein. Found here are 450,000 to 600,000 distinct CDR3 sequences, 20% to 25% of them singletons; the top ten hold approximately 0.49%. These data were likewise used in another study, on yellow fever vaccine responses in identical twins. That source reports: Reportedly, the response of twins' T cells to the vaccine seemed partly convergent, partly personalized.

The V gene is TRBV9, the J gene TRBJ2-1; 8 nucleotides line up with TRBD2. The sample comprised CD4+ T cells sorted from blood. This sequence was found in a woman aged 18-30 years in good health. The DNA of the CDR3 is TGTGCCAGCAGCGCCGGACTAGCTGAGCAGTTCTTC. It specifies CASSAGLAEQFF.